At least ten counts were recorded for the clone carrying this TCR beta chain. Its specificity is not known. From germline, CDR1 is DFQATT and CDR2 SNEGSKA (reference sequence). This CDR3 spans 14 amino acids. Trimming took off 3 bases at V and 4 bases at J, with 12 bases between the two ends. This specimen comes from a study of regulatory T cells in long-lasting Graves disease. Study-wide background: The antithyroid drugs taken by newly diagnosed Graves' patients had been used for under 3 months.

Points from the study as a whole: Graves' patients with persistent disease showed TCR diversity lower than patients newly diagnosed. Owing to a sample size that was small, accuracy may have been reduced. The study found persistent patients shared more public clonotypes (about 3,000) than new patients (roughly 880).

Libraries of TCR beta came from iRepertoire HTBI primers plus Arm-PCR of CDR3 regions. Via MiXCR, TCRdb re-called the multiplex PCR reads, giving one row per CDR3 protein. This table has around 230,000 distinct CDR3 sequences, about a sixth appearing once. Time point described: newly diagnosed GD, antithyroid drugs for less than 3 months. RNA from PBMCs was the source of the TCR library. This TCR was recovered from a female donor with Graves disease. The chain couples TRBV20-1 to TRBJ1-4; TRBD1 is a possible D gene (6 bases). The sample here was peripheral blood mononuclear cells (PBMCs), taken at new diagnosis, from a patient treated with antithyroid drugs. The CDR3 loop reads CSAREGQINEKLFF. CDR3 coding DNA: TGCAGTGCTAGGGAAGGACAGATTAATGAAAAACTGTTTTTT.